This T cell receptor beta chain comes out of a study of cytomegalovirus exposure and HLA in healthy donors. Study-wide context: Drawn from HLA-typed donors, around 85 million unique TCRs were held in an early data release. Regarding the study as a whole: Common viral pathogens were later found to be apparently linked to several of the most significant clusters. Rates of TCR association differed by HLA locus in a later analysis, with DRB1 highest and HLA-C lowest.

13 Jbeta primers and 60 Vbeta primers were used for the PCR. Some clones are missing from TCRdb's copy, which holds only in-frame ones; the method was immunoSEQ multiplex PCR. The repertoire holds about 160,000 clones, with 70% to 80% as singletons. Details on this clone: Its matching antigen is unknown.

V lost 5 bases, J lost 3 bases, and 14 bases stayed unmatched. Germline values: CDR1 MGHRA, CDR2 YSYEKL. The CDR3 sequence is 17 residues long. The chain links TRBV4-1 to TRBJ2-3; TRBD2 aligns across 7 bases. The sample was PBMCs. The receptor was isolated from a female donor in good health and CMV-seronegative. The CDR3 DNA reads as TGCGCCAGCAGCGCGAAGCGGGACGGAGGTTTAACAGATACGCAGTATTTT. Translated, it gives CASSAKRDGGLTDTQYF.